This T cell receptor (beta chain) was recovered during a study of T-cell reconstitution after alpha-beta-depleted transplantation in children. Study-level results: Elevated TCRbeta diversity at day 60 was traced, in some patients, to surviving recipient T cells and thymic progenitors.

Molecular barcoding with unique molecular identifiers was used for the TCRbeta library. Using its own MiXCR run on the PCR reads, TCRdb lists one record per CDR3 protein. The sample carries 200,000 to 250,000 distinct CDR3 sequences, 7.5% to 9.5% recorded once. At least ten counts were recorded for this clonotype. Its antigen is unknown. Trimming removed 1 base at V and 3 bases at J, with 7 bases between. The CDR3 covers 14 residues. Germline lookup yields CDR1 SGHVS and CDR2 FQNEAQ. The receptor's source is a male patient aged 5 to 17 who had a stem cell transplant for acute lymphoblastic leukemia, so the T cells may come from the graft donor. The chain joins TRBV7-8 to TRBJ2-1; D may be TRBD1 or TRBD2 (5 bases each). The starting material was PBMCs, mostly from graft donor cells, obtained 180 days after TCRalphabeta/CD19-depleted stem cell transplant. The CDR3 sequence is CASSLGDGYNEQFF. The DNA for the CDR3 is TGTGCCAGCAGCTTAGGGGACGGCTACAATGAGCAGTTCTTC.